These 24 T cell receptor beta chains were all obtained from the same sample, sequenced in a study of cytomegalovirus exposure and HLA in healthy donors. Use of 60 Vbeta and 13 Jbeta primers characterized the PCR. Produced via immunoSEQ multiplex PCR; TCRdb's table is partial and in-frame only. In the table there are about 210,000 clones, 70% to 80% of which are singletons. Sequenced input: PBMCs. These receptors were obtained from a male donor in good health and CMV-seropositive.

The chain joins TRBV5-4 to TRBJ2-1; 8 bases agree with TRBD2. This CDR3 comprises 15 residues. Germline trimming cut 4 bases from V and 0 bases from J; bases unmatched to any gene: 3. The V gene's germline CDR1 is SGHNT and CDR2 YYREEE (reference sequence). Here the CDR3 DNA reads TGTGCCAGCAGCGCCGGGACTAGCTCCTACAATGAGCAGTTCTTC. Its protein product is CASSAGTSSYNEQFF.

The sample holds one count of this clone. The CDR3 sequence: CARSCRTGKNTEAFF. The DNA of the CDR3 is TGTGCCAGAAGCTGTAGGACGGGAAAAAACACTGAAGCTTTCTTT. The rearrangement joins TRBV5-3 to TRBJ1-1; D unclear. TRBV5-3 belongs to the ORF category, with a function that is uncertain. CDR3 length equals 15 residues. The V and J ends lost 3 bases and 2 bases respectively, with 14 bases between them.

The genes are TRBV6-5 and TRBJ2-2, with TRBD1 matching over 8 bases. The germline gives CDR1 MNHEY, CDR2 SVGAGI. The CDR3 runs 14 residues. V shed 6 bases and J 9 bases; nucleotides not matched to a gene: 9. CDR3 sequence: CASRQGAGIWELFF. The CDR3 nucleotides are TGTGCCAGCAGGCAGGGGGCGGGGATCTGGGAGCTGTTTTTT.

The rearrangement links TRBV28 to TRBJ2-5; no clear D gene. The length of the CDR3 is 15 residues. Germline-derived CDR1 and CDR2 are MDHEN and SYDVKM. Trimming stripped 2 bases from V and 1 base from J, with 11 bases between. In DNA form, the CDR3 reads TGTGCCAGCAGTTTACGTTCGGGTGGCCAAGAGACCCAGTACTTC. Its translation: CASSLRSGGQETQYF.

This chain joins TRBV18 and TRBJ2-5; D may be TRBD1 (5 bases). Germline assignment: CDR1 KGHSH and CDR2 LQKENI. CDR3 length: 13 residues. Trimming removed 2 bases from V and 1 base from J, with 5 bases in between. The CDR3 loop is CASSPDSQETQYF. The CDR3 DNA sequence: TGTGCCAGCTCACCAGACAGCCAAGAGACCCAGTACTTC.

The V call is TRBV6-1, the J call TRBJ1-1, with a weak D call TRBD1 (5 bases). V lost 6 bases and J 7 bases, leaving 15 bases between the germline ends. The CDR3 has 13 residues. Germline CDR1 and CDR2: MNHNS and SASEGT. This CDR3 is CASRHDREYEAFF. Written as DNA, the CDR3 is TGTGCCAGCAGACACGACAGAGAATATGAAGCTTTCTTT.

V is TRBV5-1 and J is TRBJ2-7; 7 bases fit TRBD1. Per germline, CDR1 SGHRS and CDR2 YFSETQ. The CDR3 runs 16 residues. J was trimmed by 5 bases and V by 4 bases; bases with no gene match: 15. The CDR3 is CASSPGGAGGFDEQYF. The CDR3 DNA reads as TGCGCCAGCAGCCCCGGTGGGGCAGGGGGTTTCGACGAGCAGTACTTC.

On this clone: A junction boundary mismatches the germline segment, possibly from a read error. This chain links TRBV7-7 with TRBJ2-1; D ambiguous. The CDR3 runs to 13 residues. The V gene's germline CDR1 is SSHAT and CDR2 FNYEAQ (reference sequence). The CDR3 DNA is TGTGCTAGCAGCTTAGCTCTCTACAATGAGCAGTTCTTC. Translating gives CASSLALYNEQFF.

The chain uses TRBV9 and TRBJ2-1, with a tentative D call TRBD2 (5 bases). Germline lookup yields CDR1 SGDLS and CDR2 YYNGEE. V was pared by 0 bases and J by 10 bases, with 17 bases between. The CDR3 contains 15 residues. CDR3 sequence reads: CASSVALDPSSEQFF. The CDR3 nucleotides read TGTGCCAGCAGCGTAGCTCTAGATCCTAGCAGCGAGCAGTTCTTC.

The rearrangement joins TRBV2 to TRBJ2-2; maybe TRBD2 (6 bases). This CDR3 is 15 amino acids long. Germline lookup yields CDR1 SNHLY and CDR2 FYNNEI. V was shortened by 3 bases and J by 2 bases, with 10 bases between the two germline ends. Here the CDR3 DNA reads TGTGCCAGCAGTGAGCTTGCGGGAAACACCGGGGAGCTGTTTTTT. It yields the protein CASSELAGNTGELFF.

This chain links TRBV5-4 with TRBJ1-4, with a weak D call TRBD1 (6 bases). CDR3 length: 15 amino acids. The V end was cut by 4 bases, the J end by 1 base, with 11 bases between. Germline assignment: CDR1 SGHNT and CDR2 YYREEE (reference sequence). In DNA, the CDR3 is TGTGCCAGCAGCGGAGTACAGGGAACTAATGAAAAACTGTTTTTT. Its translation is CASSGVQGTNEKLFF.

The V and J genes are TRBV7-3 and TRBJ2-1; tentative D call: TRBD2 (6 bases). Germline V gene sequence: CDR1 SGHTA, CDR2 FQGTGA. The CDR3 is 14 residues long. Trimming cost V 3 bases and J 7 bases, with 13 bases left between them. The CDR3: CASSFPGGTNEQFF. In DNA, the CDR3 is TGTGCCAGCAGCTTCCCCGGGGGTACTAATGAGCAGTTCTTC.

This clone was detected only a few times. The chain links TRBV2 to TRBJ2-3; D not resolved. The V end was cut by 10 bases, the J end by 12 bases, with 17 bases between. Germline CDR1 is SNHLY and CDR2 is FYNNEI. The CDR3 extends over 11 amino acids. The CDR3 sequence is CATAQVLSQYF. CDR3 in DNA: TGTGCCACCGCCCAGGTTCTCTCACAGTATTTT.

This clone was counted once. DNA for the CDR3: TGTGCCAGCAGGCCCGGGGGGAACTACGAGCAGTACTTC. The encoded protein is CASRPGGNYEQYF. The rearrangement joins TRBV6-5 to TRBJ2-5, with 7 bases aligning to TRBD2. The J call is in doubt because the DNA end fits TRBJ2-7 better. The CDR3 length is 13 residues. Per the germline V gene, CDR1 is MNHEY and CDR2 is SVGAGI.

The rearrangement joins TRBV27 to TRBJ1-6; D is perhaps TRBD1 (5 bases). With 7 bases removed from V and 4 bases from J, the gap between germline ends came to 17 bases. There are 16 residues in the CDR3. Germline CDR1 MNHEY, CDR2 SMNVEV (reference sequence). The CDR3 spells CASKFTLGGYNSPLHF. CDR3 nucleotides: TGTGCCAGCAAATTCACCCTCGGGGGTTATAATTCACCCCTCCACTTT.

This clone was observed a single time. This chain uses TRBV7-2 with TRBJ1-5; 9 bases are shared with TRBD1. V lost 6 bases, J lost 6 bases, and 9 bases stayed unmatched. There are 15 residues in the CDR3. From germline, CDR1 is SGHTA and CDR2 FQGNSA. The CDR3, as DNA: TGTGCCAGCAGATCCTGGACAGGGGCTTCTCAGCCCCAGCATTTT. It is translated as CASRSWTGASQPQHF.

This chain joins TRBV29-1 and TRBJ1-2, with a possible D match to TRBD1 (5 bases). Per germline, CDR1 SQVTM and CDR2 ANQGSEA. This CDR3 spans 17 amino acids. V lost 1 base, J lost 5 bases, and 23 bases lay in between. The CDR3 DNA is TGCAGCGTTGAAGCGCCACAGGACCAATTCAGGGATTATGGCTACACCTTC. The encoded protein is CSVEAPQDQFRDYGYTF.

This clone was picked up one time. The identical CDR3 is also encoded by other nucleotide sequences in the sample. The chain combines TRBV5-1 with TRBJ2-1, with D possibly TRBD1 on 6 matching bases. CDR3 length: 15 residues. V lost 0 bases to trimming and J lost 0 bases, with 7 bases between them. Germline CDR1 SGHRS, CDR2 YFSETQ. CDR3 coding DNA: TGCGCCAGCAGCTTGGGAGGGGGCTCCTACAATGAGCAGTTCTTC. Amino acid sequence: CASSLGGGSYNEQFF.

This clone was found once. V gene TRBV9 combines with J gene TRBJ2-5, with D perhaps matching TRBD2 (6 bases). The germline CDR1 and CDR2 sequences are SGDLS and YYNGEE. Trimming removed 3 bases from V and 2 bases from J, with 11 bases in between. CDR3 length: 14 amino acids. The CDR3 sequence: CASSGGAGQETQYF. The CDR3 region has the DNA TGTGCCAGCAGCGGGGGAGCGGGTCAAGAGACCCAGTACTTC.

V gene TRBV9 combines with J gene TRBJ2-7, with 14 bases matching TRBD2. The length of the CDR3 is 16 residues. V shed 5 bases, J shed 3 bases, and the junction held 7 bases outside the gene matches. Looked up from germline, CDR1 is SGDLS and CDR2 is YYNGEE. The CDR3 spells CASSKTGTSGSYEQYF. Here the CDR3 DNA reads TGTGCCAGCAGTAAAACCGGGACTAGCGGGAGCTACGAGCAGTACTTC.

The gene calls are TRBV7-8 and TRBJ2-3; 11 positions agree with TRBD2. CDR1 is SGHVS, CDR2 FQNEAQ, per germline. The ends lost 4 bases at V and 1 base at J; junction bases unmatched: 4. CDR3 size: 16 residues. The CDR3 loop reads CASSYFSGGGTDTQYF. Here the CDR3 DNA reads TGTGCCAGCAGCTACTTTAGCGGGGGGGGCACAGATACGCAGTATTTT.

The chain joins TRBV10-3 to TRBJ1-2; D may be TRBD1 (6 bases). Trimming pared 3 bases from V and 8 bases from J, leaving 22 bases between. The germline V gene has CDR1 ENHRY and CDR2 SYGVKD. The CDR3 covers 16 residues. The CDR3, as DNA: TGTGCCATCAGTGACCTCAGGGGCATCGACCGAGGAGGCTACACCTTC. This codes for CAISDLRGIDRGGYTF.

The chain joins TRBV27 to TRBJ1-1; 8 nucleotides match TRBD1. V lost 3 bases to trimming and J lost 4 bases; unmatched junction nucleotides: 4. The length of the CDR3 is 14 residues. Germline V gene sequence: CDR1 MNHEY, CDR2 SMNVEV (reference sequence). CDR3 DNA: TGTGCCAGCAGTTTGACAGGGGCGGGCACTGAAGCTTTCTTT. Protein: CASSLTGAGTEAFF.

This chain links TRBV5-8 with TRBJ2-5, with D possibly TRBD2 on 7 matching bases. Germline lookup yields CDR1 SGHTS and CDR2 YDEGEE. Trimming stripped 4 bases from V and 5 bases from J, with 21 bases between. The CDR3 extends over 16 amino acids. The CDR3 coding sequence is TGTGCCAGCAGCCCCCGGGGTCTCGGGGGGCTGGAGACCCAGTACTTC. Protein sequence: CASSPRGLGGLETQYF. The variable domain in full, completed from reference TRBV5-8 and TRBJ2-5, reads EAGVTQSPTHLIKTRGQQATLRCSPISGHTSVYWYQQALGLGLQFLLWYDEGEERNRGNFPPRFSGRQFPNYSSELNVNALELEDSALYLCASSPRGLGGLETQYFGPGTRLLVL.